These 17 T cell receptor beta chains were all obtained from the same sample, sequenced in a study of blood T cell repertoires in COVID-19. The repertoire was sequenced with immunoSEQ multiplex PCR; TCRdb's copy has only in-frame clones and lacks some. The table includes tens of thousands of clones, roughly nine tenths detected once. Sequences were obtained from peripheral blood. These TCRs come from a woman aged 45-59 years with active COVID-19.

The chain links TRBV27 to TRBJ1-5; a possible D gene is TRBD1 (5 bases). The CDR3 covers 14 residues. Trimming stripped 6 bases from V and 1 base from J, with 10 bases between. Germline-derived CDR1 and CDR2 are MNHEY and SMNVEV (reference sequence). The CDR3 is CASSPDRSNQPQHF. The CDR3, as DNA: TGTGCCAGCAGCCCTGACAGAAGCAATCAGCCCCAGCATTTT.

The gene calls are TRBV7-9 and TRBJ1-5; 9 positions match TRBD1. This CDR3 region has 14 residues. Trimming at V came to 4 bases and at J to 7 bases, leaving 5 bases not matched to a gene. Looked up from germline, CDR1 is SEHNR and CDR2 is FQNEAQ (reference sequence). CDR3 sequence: CASSSRDRAQPQHF. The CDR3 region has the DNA TGTGCCAGCAGCTCGCGGGACAGGGCCCAGCCCCAGCATTTT.

Here the CDR3 reads CASSEWLAIEQYF. The CDR3 coding sequence is TGTGCCAGCAGTGAATGGCTAGCGATCGAGCAGTACTTC. The chain combines TRBV6-1 with TRBJ2-7, with D perhaps matching TRBD2 (6 bases). Trimming pared 2 bases from V and 6 bases from J, leaving 11 bases between. CDR1 is MNHNS, CDR2 SASEGT, per germline. This CDR3 contains 13 residues.

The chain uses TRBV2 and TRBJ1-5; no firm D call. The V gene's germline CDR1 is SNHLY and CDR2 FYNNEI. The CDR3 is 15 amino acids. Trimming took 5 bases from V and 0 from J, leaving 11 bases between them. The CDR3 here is CASSRTGYSNQPQHF. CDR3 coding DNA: TGTGCCAGCAGTCGGACTGGATATAGCAATCAGCCCCAGCATTTT.

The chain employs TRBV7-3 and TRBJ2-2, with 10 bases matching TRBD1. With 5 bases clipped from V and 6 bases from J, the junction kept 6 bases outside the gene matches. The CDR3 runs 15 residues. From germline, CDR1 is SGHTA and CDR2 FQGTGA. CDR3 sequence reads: CASSEGTGVPGELFF. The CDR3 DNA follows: TGTGCCAGCAGCGAGGGGACAGGGGTGCCCGGGGAGCTGTTTTTT.

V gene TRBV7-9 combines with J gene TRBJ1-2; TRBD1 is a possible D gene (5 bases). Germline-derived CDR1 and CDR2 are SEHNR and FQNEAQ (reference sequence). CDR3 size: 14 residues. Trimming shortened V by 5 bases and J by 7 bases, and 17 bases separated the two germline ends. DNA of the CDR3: TGTGCCAGCAGCCAAGCGGGGGGAATAGGTGGCTACACCTTC. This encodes CASSQAGGIGGYTF.

The CDR3 coding sequence is TGTGCCACTCCCCCGGGACTAGCGGGAGGGCCAACGATCTACGAGCAGTACTTC. Its translation is CATPPGLAGGPTIYEQYF. This sequence joins TRBV27 and TRBJ2-7, with 16 bases matching TRBD2. In germline, CDR1 is MNHEY, CDR2 SMNVEV (reference sequence). CDR3 length: 18 amino acids. V lost 10 bases and J lost 3; bases outside the gene matches: 15.

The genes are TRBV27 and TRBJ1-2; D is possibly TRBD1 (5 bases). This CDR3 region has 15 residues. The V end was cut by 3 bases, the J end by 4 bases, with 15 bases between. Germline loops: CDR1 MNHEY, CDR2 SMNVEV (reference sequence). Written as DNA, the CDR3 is TGTGCCAGCAGTTTCAATAATAGGGGCACCTATGGCTACACCTTC. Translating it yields CASSFNNRGTYGYTF.

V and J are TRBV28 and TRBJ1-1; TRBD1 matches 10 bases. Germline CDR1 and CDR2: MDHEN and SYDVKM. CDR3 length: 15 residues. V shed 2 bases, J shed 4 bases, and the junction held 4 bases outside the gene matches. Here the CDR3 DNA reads TGTGCCAGCAGTTTACCCCGGGACAGGGGCACTGAAGCTTTCTTT. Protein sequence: CASSLPRDRGTEAFF.

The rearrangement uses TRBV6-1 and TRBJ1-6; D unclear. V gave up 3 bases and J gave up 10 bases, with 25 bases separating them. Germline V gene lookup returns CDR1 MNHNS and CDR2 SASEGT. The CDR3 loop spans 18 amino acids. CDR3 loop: CASSDIPWESGSRSPLHF. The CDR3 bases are TGTGCCAGCAGTGACATTCCGTGGGAGTCAGGTTCTCGATCACCCCTCCACTTT.

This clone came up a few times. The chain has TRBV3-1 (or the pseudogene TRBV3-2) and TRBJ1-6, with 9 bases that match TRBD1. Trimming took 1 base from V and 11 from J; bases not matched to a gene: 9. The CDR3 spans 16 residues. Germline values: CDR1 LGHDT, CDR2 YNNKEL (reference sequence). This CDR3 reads CASSQAGTGGLAPLHF. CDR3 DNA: TGTGCCAGCAGCCAAGCAGGCACAGGGGGCCTGGCACCCCTCCACTTT.

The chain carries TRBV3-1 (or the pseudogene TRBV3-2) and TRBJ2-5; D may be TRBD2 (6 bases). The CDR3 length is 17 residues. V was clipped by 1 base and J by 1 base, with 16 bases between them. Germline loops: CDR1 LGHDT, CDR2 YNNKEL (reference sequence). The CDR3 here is CASSQAPAVSGQETQYF. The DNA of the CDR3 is TGTGCCAGCAGCCAAGCCCCCGCGGTTAGCGGCCAAGAGACCCAGTACTTC.

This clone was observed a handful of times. DNA for the CDR3: TGTGCCAGCAGTCGACTAGCGGGAGTGTACGAGCAGTACTTC. Translating gives CASSRLAGVYEQYF. The chain has TRBV2 and TRBJ2-7; TRBD2 aligns across 12 bases. This CDR3 region has 14 residues. The V and J ends lost 5 bases and 4 bases, in that order; junction bases with no gene match: 3. Per the germline V gene, CDR1 is SNHLY and CDR2 is FYNNEI.

The CDR3 is CSGGGASTDTQYF. The CDR3 coding sequence is TGCAGCGGTGGAGGGGCTAGCACAGATACGCAGTATTTT. This sequence joins TRBV29-1 and TRBJ2-3; D perhaps matches TRBD2 (6 bases). The CDR3 contains 13 residues. Germline V gene data show CDR1 as SQVTM and CDR2 as ANQGSEA. Trimming removed 7 bases at V and 0 bases at J, with 11 bases between.

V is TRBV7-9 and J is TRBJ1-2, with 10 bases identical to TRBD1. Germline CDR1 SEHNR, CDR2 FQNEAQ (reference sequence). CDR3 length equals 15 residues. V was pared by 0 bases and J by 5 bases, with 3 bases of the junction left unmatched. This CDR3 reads CASSLAEGQGYGYTF. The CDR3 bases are TGTGCCAGCAGCTTAGCAGAGGGACAGGGGTATGGCTACACCTTC.

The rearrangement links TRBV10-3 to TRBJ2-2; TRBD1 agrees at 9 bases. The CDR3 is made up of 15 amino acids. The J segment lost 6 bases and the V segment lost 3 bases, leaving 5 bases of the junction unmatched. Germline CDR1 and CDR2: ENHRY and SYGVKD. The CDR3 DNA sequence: TGTGCCATCAGTGACGGGACAGGGTCCGCCGGGGAGCTGTTTTTT. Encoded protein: CAISDGTGSAGELFF.

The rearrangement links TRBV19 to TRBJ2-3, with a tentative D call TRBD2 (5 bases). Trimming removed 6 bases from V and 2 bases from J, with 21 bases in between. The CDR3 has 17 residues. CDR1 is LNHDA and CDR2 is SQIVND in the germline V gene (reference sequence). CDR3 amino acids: CASSPLGLGGATDTQYF. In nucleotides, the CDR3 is TGTGCCAGTAGCCCCCTAGGACTTGGCGGAGCCACAGATACGCAGTATTTT. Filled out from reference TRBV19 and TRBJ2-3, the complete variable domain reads DGGITQSPKYLFRKEGQNVTLSCEQNLNHDAMYWYRQDPGQGLRLIYYSQIVNDFQKGDIAEGYSVSREKKESFPLTVTSAQKNPTAFYLCASSPLGLGGATDTQYFGPGTRLTVL.